These T cell receptor beta chains were read from a single sample in a study of OX40 agonist ivuxolimab in advanced cancers. Some clones are missing from TCRdb's copy, which holds only in-frame ones; the method was immunoSEQ multiplex PCR. The repertoire holds roughly 100,000 clones, with about 87% as singletons. The sequences come from CD4+ or CD8+ T cells sorted from blood, collected in a trial of the OX40 agonist ivuxolimab. The receptors shown here come from an adult with an advanced solid tumor such as melanoma, head and neck, liver or kidney cancer. Each CDR3 is given with its conserved first and last residue. A D gene is named only where the DNA matches it firmly. The size field is filled for only some rows; it gives once, few, many or a size class.

DNA,CDR3,V,size,J,D
TGTGCCAGCAGACCCGGGCTGGGACGGACTTACAATGAGCAGTTCTTC,CASRPGLGRTYNEQFF,TRBV11-2,.,TRBJ2-1,.
TGCGCCAGCAGCCAAGAAGCGGGACAGGTTGGCAATCAGCCCCAGCATTTT,CASSQEAGQVGNQPQHF,TRBV4-3,.,TRBJ1-5,TRBD1
TGTGCCACCAGCCCCGGGACTAGCGGGGGGGGAGAGCAGTTCTTC,CATSPGTSGGGEQFF,TRBV10-3,.,TRBJ2-1,TRBD2
TGCAGCGTGGGGGTGGGCAGGGCCACCACCGGGGAGCTGTTTTTT,CSVGVGRATTGELFF,TRBV29-1,.,TRBJ2-2,.
TGTGCCAGCAGCGCCGGGACAGGGGGGGAAGCTTTCTTT,CASSAGTGGEAFF,TRBV11-3,.,TRBJ1-1,TRBD1
TGTGCCAGTAGTATAGGGACCGCCTCTTCACCCCTCCACTTT,CASSIGTASSPLHF,TRBV19,.,TRBJ1-6,.
TGTGCCAGCTCACCACCTACAGGGGATAATGAAAAACTGTTTTTT,CASSPPTGDNEKLFF,TRBV18,.,TRBJ1-4,TRBD1
TGTGCCAGCAGTTTATCGGGGCAGGGTTTACCTGGAAACACCATATATTTT,CASSLSGQGLPGNTIYF,TRBV28,.,TRBJ1-3,.
TGTGCCAGCTCAGAGGGTACCCAAGGCTATGGCTACACCTTC,CASSEGTQGYGYTF,TRBV18,.,TRBJ1-2,.
TGTGCCATCAGTGAGTCTTTGGGGGCAAAGACCCAGTACTTC,CAISESLGAKTQYF,TRBV10-3,.,TRBJ2-5,.
TGCAGCGTTGTAGACAGCCACACTGAAGCTTTCTTT,CSVVDSHTEAFF,TRBV29-1,.,TRBJ1-1,.
TGTGCCAGCAGCTTAGTGGGGCTGCGCATCCCCCTCCACTTT,CASSLVGLRIPLHF,TRBV11-2,once,TRBJ1-6,.
TGTGCCAGCAGCTTAGCCCCCCCCTACGAGCAGTACTTC,CASSLAPPYEQYF,TRBV7-4,.,TRBJ2-7,.
TGTGCCAGTAGTCCTGCTGACAGGGCGCAGTACTTC,CASSPADRAQYF,TRBV19,once,TRBJ2-4,TRBD1
TGTGCCAGCAGCCACCCACAGGAGAACACTGAAGCTTTCTTT,CASSHPQENTEAFF,TRBV6-5,.,TRBJ1-1,.
TGTGCCAGCAGTTTAAGGGGGACAGGGAGCCCAATGAACACTGAAGCTTTCTTT,CASSLRGTGSPMNTEAFF,TRBV27,.,TRBJ1-1,TRBD1
TGTGCCAGCAGTCCGGGACAACCATATGGCTACACCTTC,CASSPGQPYGYTF,TRBV2,.,TRBJ1-2,.
TGTGCCAGCAGCCCCTTTATATGGAGCTATAGCAATCAGCCCCAGCATTTT,CASSPFIWSYSNQPQHF,TRBV28,.,TRBJ1-5,.
TGTGCCAGCAGCTTACAAGGGACGGAGACCCAGTACTTC,CASSLQGTETQYF,TRBV11-2,.,TRBJ2-5,.
TGTGCCAGCAGACTGGACATTAACTATGGCTACACCTTC,CASRLDINYGYTF,TRBV6-5,once,TRBJ1-2,.
TGCGCCAGCAGCCAAGCGGTGCAATCCTACGAGCAGTACTTC,CASSQAVQSYEQYF,TRBV4-3,.,TRBJ2-7,.
TGTGCCAGCAGCCCGGGACCAAACAATGAGCAGTTCTTC,CASSPGPNNEQFF,TRBV7-2,few,TRBJ2-1,.
TGTGCCAGCAGTTTACCCCCAGATACGCAGTATTTT,CASSLPPDTQYF,TRBV27,.,TRBJ2-3,.
TGTGCCAGCAGCTTAGGGGAAGCTAGCGGGGAGACCCAGTACTTC,CASSLGEASGETQYF,TRBV7-7,few,TRBJ2-5,TRBD2
TGTGCCACCCGGACAGGGGCGCACAGCGAGCAGTACTTC,CATRTGAHSEQYF,TRBV25-1,.,TRBJ2-7,TRBD1
TGTGCCAGCTCACTAAACGGGGGTCAAGCCTCTGGGGCCAACGTCCTGACTTTC,CASSLNGGQASGANVLTF,TRBV18,.,TRBJ2-6,.
TGTGCCAGTAGTAACAGACCTAATGAAAAACTGTTTTTT,CASSNRPNEKLFF,TRBV19,.,TRBJ1-4,.
TGCGCCAGCAGCTTGGAGGTAAGTCAGCCCCAGCATTTT,CASSLEVSQPQHF,TRBV5-1,.,TRBJ1-5,.
TGTGCCAGTGGGGGGTATAGCAATCAGCCCCAGCATTTT,CASGGYSNQPQHF,TRBV19,.,TRBJ1-5,.
TGTGCCAGCAGCCAAGAACAAGGGGGCGGAAACATTCAGTACTTC,CASSQEQGGGNIQYF,TRBV4-2,.,TRBJ2-4,TRBD1
TGTGCCAGCAGCTCCTACAGGGGATCCTACGAGCAGTACTTC,CASSSYRGSYEQYF,TRBV11-2,few,TRBJ2-7,TRBD1
TGCGCCAGCAGCCGGTCAGGGAGGGGCACTGAAGCTTTCTTT,CASSRSGRGTEAFF,TRBV4-3,.,TRBJ1-1,.
TGTGCCAGCAGCAACCAGGGGAGGGAGGAAAAACTGTTTTTT,CASSNQGREEKLFF,TRBV13,.,TRBJ1-4,.
TGTGCCAGCAGAAATCGCGGGACCTTAAATCAGCCCCAGCATTTT,CASRNRGTLNQPQHF,TRBV28,once,TRBJ1-5,.
TGTGCCAGCAGCTTTGATACCTACGAGCAGTACTTC,CASSFDTYEQYF,TRBV7-9,.,TRBJ2-7,.
TGTGCCACCAGCCCCCGAGGAGCGGGGACATACAATGAGCAGTTCTTC,CATSPRGAGTYNEQFF,TRBV15,.,TRBJ2-1,.
TGTGCCAGCAGCCTTGCCGACGGAGGAAATTCACCCCTCCACTTT,CASSLADGGNSPLHF,TRBV6-5,.,TRBJ1-6,.
TGTGCCAGCAGCTCCCGAACGGGGAAGGAAAACGGGGAGCTGTTTTTT,CASSSRTGKENGELFF,TRBV5-4,.,TRBJ2-2,.
TGTGCCATCGCTCCCGGGACAGGGGTTTTCAATGAGCAGTTCTTC,CAIAPGTGVFNEQFF,TRBV10-3,.,TRBJ2-1,TRBD1
TGTGCCAGCGCCGTTCGGCTTCTAGCGGGGGCCACGGAGCAGTACTTC,CASAVRLLAGATEQYF,TRBV7-8,.,TRBJ2-7,TRBD2
TGTGCCAGCAGCCAAGATACTCAGGGGGCGGTTAAGGAGCAGTTCTTC,CASSQDTQGAVKEQFF,TRBV14,.,TRBJ2-1,TRBD1
TGCGCCAGCAGCCCGGGCCTTGAGGGACAGGGACGTCAAGAGACCCAGTACTTC,CASSPGLEGQGRQETQYF,TRBV5-1,.,TRBJ2-5,TRBD1
TGTGCCAGTAGTATCGGAATAGAAATTAGGGAGACCCAGTACTTC,CASSIGIEIRETQYF,TRBV19,.,TRBJ2-5,.
TGTGCCAGCAGTTTAGTGTTCCAACCGCGAGCTAACTATGGCTACACCTTC,CASSLVFQPRANYGYTF,TRBV28,.,TRBJ1-2,.
TGTGCCAGCAGTTTAGGTCAGTTCTATGGCTACACCTTC,CASSLGQFYGYTF,TRBV28,.,TRBJ1-2,.